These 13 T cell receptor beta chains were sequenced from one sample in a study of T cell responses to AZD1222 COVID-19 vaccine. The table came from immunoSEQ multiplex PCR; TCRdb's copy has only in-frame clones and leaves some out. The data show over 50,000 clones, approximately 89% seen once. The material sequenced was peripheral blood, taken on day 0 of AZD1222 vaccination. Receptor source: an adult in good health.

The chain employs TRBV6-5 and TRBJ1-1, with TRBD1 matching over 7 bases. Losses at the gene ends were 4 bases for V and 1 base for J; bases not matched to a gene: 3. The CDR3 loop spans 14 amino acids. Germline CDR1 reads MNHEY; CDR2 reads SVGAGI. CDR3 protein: CASSFGTANTEAFF. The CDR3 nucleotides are TGTGCCAGCAGTTTCGGGACAGCGAACACTGAAGCTTTCTTT.

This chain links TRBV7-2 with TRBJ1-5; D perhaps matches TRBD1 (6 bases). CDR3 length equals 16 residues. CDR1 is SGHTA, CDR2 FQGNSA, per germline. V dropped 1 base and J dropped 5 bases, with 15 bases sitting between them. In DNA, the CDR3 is TGTGCCAGCAGCTTAGAGAGCGGACAGCCCTATCAGCCCCAGCATTTT. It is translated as CASSLESGQPYQPQHF.

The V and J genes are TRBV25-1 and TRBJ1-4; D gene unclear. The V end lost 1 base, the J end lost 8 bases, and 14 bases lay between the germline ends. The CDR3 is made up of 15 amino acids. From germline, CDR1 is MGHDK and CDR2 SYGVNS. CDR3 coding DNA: TGTGCCAGCAGTGAATCCCCCCGTGCGGGCGAAAAACTGTTTTTT. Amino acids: CASSESPRAGEKLFF.

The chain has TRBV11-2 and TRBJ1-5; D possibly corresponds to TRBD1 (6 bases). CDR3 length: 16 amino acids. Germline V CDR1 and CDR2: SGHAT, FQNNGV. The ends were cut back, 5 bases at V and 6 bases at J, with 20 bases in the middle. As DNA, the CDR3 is TGTGCCAGCAGCAGCATCCGGGGGGCGTCGGGTCAGCCCCAGCATTTT. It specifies CASSSIRGASGQPQHF.

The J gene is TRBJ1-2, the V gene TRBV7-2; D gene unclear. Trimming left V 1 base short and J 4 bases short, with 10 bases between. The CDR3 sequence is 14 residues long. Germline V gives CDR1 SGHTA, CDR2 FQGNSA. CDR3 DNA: TGTGCCAGCAGCTTAGATGGCAGACCCTATGGCTACACCTTC. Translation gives CASSLDGRPYGYTF.

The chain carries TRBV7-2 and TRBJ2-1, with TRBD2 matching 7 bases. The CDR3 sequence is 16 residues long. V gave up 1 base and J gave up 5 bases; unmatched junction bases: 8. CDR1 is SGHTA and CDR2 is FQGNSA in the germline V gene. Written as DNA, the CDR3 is TGTGCCAGCAGCTTAGAGGCTGGGACTACTAACAATGAGCAGTTCTTC. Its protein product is CASSLEAGTTNNEQFF.

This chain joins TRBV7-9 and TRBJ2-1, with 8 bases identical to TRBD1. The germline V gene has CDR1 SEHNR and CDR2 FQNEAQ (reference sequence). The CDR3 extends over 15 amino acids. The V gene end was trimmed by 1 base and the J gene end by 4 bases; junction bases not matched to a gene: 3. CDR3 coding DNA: TGTGCCAGCAGCTTAGACAGGGGGGAATACAATGAGCAGTTCTTC. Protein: CASSLDRGEYNEQFF.

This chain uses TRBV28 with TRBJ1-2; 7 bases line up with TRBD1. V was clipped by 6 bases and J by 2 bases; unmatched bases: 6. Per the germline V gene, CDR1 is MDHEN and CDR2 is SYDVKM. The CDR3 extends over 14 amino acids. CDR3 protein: CASSLGTENYGYTF. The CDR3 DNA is TGTGCCAGCAGCCTCGGGACAGAGAACTATGGCTACACCTTC.

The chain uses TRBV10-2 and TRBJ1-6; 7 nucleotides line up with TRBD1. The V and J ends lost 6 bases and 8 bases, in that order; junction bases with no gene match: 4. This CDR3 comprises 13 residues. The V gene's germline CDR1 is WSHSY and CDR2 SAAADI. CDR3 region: CASSAGGYSPLHF. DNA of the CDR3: TGCGCCAGCAGCGCAGGGGGTTATTCACCCCTCCACTTT.

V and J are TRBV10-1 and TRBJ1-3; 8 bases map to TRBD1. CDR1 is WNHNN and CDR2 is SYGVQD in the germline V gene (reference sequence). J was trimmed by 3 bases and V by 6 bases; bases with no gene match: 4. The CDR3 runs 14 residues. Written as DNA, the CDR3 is TGCGCCAGCAGCAGGGACAGGATTGGAAACACCATATATTTT. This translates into CASSRDRIGNTIYF.

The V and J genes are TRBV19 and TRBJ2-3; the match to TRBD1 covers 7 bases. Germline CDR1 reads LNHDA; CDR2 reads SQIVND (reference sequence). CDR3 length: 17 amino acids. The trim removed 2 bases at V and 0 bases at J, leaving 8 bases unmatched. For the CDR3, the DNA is TGTGCCAGTAGTATAATCCCGGGACAGCCGAGCACAGATACGCAGTATTTT. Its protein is CASSIIPGQPSTDTQYF.

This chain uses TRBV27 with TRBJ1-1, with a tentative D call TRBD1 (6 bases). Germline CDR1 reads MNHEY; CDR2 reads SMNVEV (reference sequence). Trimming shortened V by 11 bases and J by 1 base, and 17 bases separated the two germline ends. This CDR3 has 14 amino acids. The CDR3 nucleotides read TGTGCCTCCAAACCCGGGACAACGAACACTGAAGCTTTCTTT. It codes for CASKPGTTNTEAFF.

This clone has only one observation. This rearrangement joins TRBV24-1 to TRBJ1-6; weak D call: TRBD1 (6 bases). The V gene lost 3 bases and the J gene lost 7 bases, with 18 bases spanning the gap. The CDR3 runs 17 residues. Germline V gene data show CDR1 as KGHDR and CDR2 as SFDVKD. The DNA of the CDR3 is TGTGCCACCAGTGATCGCCCCCCCGCAGGACAGAATTCACCCCTCCACTTT. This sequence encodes CATSDRPPAGQNSPLHF.